The rows below give T cell receptor beta chains drawn from one sample of a study of cytomegalovirus exposure and HLA in healthy donors. Generated by immunoSEQ multiplex PCR, the TCRdb table keeps only in-frame clones and is missing some. The profile shows roughly 190,000 clones, roughly 80% of them singletons. The source material was PBMCs. Receptors were obtained from a man aged 35-49 years in good health and CMV-seropositive. CDR3s include the opening cysteine and the closing phenylalanine or tryptophan. The order of the fields is J gene, D gene, V gene, CDR3 protein. A D gene is named only where the DNA matches it firmly.

>TRBJ1-1|TRBD1|TRBV4-3
CASSQDLGTGGTEAFF
>TRBJ2-7|NA|TRBV27
CASRTGGSDYEQYF
>TRBJ1-2|NA|TRBV5-1
CASSSGQLSFNYGYTF
>NA|NA|TRBV15
CATSRDRVQLSSYEQYF
>TRBJ1-4|NA|TRBV4-3
CASSQGKSLPGGIEKLFF
>TRBJ1-1|NA|TRBV9
CASSATVSNTEAFF
>TRBJ2-5|TRBD1|TRBV28
CASGSLTGKETQYF
>TRBJ2-5|TRBD1|TRBV27
CASTDRGQETQYF
>TRBJ2-5|TRBD2|TRBV15
CATSRGLAGGAIQETQYF
>TRBJ1-1|NA|TRBV6-5
CASSLREDTEAFF
>TRBJ2-5|NA|TRBV4-3
CASSHSNSKETQYF
>TRBJ2-5|NA|TRBV7-8
CASSLDRKTQYF
>TRBJ1-2|TRBD1|TRBV9
CASSVGGTGLNYGYTF
>TRBJ1-1|NA|TRBV19
CASSILGGPEAFF
>TRBJ2-2|TRBD1|TRBV19
CASSTGQGRELFF
>TRBJ2-7|NA|TRBV23-1
CASSQSAQNYEQYF
>TRBJ2-1|TRBD1|TRBV4-2
CASSRTRQGSSYNEQFF
>TRBJ2-4|TRBD1|TRBV5-6
CASSLDRGYIQYF